A single T cell receptor beta chain is shown here with its context. Those enrolled, adults aged roughly 18 to 95 years, came from 20 to 25 US areas. The CDR3 has 16 residues. Trimming took 5 bases from V and 3 from J, leaving 17 bases between them. The V gene's germline CDR1 is LNHDA and CDR2 SQIVND (reference sequence). These data originate in a study of blood T cell repertoires in COVID-19. Across the whole study: Acute and convalescent COVID-19 samples came from the United States, Italy and Spain.

The data were produced by immunoSEQ multiplex PCR, yet TCRdb's version contains in-frame clones alone and is incomplete. Among some 270,000 clones listed, over 80% were seen once. Sequencing was performed on PBMCs or T cells enriched from blood (not recorded which). The receptor was isolated from a woman in her twenties or thirties with acute COVID-19. The V call is TRBV19, the J call TRBJ1-5; no definite D call. The CDR3, as DNA: TGTGCCAGTAGTCCCCCAGTCACAGACCCCAATCAGCCCCAGCATTTT. Its translation is CASSPPVTDPNQPQHF.